A selection of T cell receptor beta chains follows, all from one sample in a study of Graves' ophthalmopathy and Graves' hyperthyroidism. TCRdb fed the multiplex PCR reads into MiXCR, producing one record per CDR3 protein. Of 500,000 to 700,000 distinct CDR3 sequences detected, 35% to 40% appear once; the ten largest clones hold about 4.1%. The sample consisted of peripheral blood or thyroid tissue (not recorded which). Receptor source: an adult man with Graves' hyperthyroidism. CDR3s include the opening cysteine and the closing phenylalanine or tryptophan. D genes are given only for firm matches. Size is omitted from some rows. Given values are once, few, many or a class for expanded clones.

D gene	clone size	V gene	J gene	CDR3 DNA	CDR3 protein
.	.	TRBV7-6	TRBJ2-2	TGTGCCAGCAGCCAAGGGACCTCCCAGACCGGGGAGCTGTTTTTT	CASSQGTSQTGELFF
.	many	TRBV6-1	TRBJ1-1	TGTGCCAGCAGTGACGGGGATGGGGCTTTCTTT	CASSDGDGAFF
TRBD2	.	TRBV29-1	TRBJ2-7	TGCAGCGTTGGGGGGGGTTACTACGAGCAGTACTTC	CSVGGGYYEQYF
.	few	TRBV11-3	TRBJ1-3	TGTGCCAGCAGCTTATCAGGGGACGAAAACACCATATATTTT	CASSLSGDENTIYF
.	.	TRBV29-1	TRBJ2-7	TGCAGCTCGGACAGCTACTACGAGCAGTACTTC	CSSDSYYEQYF
.	many	TRBV5-1	TRBJ1-1	TGCGCCAGCAGACCGGAGGGGTTATATGAAGCTTTCTTT	CASRPEGLYEAFF
TRBD1	few	TRBV5-1	TRBJ1-2	TGCGCCAGCAGCCCTGGACAGGGAAGCCACTTAAACTATGGCTACACCTTC	CASSPGQGSHLNYGYTF
.	once	TRBV9	TRBJ2-7	TGTGCCAGCAGCGTACAGACAGGTGCTGCCTACGAGCAGTACTTC	CASSVQTGAAYEQYF
.	many	TRBV20-1	TRBJ1-3	TGCAGTGCCGCCCCGGACACCTCTGGAAACACCATATATTTT	CSAAPDTSGNTIYF
.	.	TRBV7-2	TRBJ1-2	TGTGCCAGCAGCCAGGACCCCAGCCGCTATGGCTACACCTTC	CASSQDPSRYGYTF
TRBD1	.	TRBV7-9	TRBJ1-4	TGTGCCAGCAGCGAGACAGGGGACCTTTATGAAAAACTGTTTTTT	CASSETGDLYEKLFF
.	many	TRBV7-8	TRBJ2-7	TGTGCCAGCAGCTCGAGCTCGGGACATTTCTACGAGCAGTACTTC	CASSSSSGHFYEQYF
.	many	TRBV10-3	TRBJ1-1	TGTGCCATCAGTGCAGATCAGAACACTGAAGCTTTCTTT	CAISADQNTEAFF
.	many	TRBV7-9	TRBJ1-1	TGTGCCAGCAGCTCCGACACCGGGCAAGCTTTCTTT	CASSSDTGQAFF
.	many	TRBV12-3/TRBV12-4	TRBJ1-5	TGTGCCAGTGGTCAGCCCCAGCATTTT	CASGQPQHF
TRBD2	few	TRBV7-9	TRBJ2-2	TGTGCCAGCAGCTTGGGAAGGCTAGCGGTGGGACCGACCGGGGAGCTGTTTTTT	CASSLGRLAVGPTGELFF
TRBD1	.	TRBV7-2	TRBJ1-5	TGTGCCAGCAGCTACCACCGGGACAGGCCCCAGCATTTT	CASSYHRDRPQHF
.	few	TRBV27	TRBJ1-2	TGTGCCAGCAGTTTTCAGGCGTCCTATGGCTACACCTTC	CASSFQASYGYTF
.	few	TRBV7-6	TRBJ2-5	TGTGCCAGCAGCTCTCAAGCGGGAGAGACCCAGTACTTC	CASSSQAGETQYF
.	many	TRBV20-1	TRBJ1-3	TGCAGTGCGAGGAGTGGAAACACCATATATTTT	CSARSGNTIYF
.	.	TRBV7-9	TRBJ2-5	TGTGCCAGCAGCGCAGGGGCAAAGACCCAGTACTTC	CASSAGAKTQYF
.	once	TRBV2	TRBJ2-7	TGTGCCAGCGTTGAAGTCATCAAGGGTCCGGGGTCCGAGCAGTACTTC	CASVEVIKGPGSEQYF
.	many	TRBV20-1	TRBJ2-7	TGCAGTGCTAACAACAGAAGGGCCACAACTACCGAGCAGTACTTC	CSANNRRATTTEQYF
TRBD1	once	TRBV20-1	TRBJ1-2	TGCAGTGCTAGTCTGACAGGGGAAGGCTACACCTTC	CSASLTGEGYTF
TRBD1	many	TRBV7-2	TRBJ2-2	TGTGCCAGCAGCCCCCGACAGGGAGTGAACACCGGGGAGCTGTTTTTT	CASSPRQGVNTGELFF
TRBD1	many	TRBV2	TRBJ1-6	TGTGCCAGCAGTGAAGGCAGGGGGCCTAATTCACCCCTCCACTTT	CASSEGRGPNSPLHF
TRBD1	.	TRBV7-8	TRBJ2-7	TGTGCCAGCAGCCCGAGGACAGGCTCTCGCGAGCAGTACTTC	CASSPRTGSREQYF